This TCR beta chain was retrieved from a study of PD-1 blockade in classical Hodgkin lymphoma. This CDR3 is 16 amino acids long. CDR1 is LGHNA, CDR2 YNFKEQ, per germline. V lost 0 bases to trimming and J lost 8 bases; unmatched junction nucleotides: 7. Sequencing was performed with immunoSEQ multiplex PCR; in TCRdb, only in-frame clones are kept and a portion is missing. The table lists 26,000 or so clones, around 64% of them singletons. Each patient's relapse followed autologous stem cell transplantation, and brentuximab vedotin exposure varied. On this clone itself: It may be a read error: a sequence one base away is much more abundant.

This clonotype was obtained from a human donor with classical Hodgkin lymphoma. The specimen was peripheral blood mononuclear cells (PBMCs), collected before the second cycle of nivolumab. V is TRBV4-2 and J is TRBJ2-4; TRBD2 agrees at 10 bases. Here the CDR3 DNA reads TGTGCCAGCAGCCAAGAACTAGCGGGAAGGGTGGACATTCAGTACTTC. The encoded protein is CASSQELAGRVDIQYF.